Below, 25 T cell receptor beta chains from the same sample are listed, as sequenced in a study of T cell changes during pregnancy in multiple sclerosis. The method was immunoSEQ multiplex PCR; TCRdb's version includes in-frame clones alone and lacks a portion of them. The table lists more than 55,000 clones, approximately 90% of them singletons. The specimen was peripheral blood, collected in the first trimester of pregnancy. The source of these receptors is a female donor in good health, enrolled as a control in a pregnancy study.

This chain connects TRBV28 to TRBJ1-5; 7 nucleotides agree with TRBD1. The germline V gene encodes CDR1 MDHEN and CDR2 SYDVKM. With V trimmed by 3 bases and J by 4 bases, 9 bases remained unmatched. This CDR3 spans 16 amino acids. DNA for the CDR3: TGTGCCAGCAGTTTGTTTACAGGGGAATTTAATCAGCCCCAGCATTTT. Translation: CASSLFTGEFNQPQHF.

The CDR3 coding sequence is TGCGCCAGCAGCAAAACTAGCGGGAGTTTCTACGAGCAGTACTTC. This translates into CASSKTSGSFYEQYF. The gene calls are TRBV5-1 and TRBJ2-7, with 11 nucleotides matching TRBD2. This CDR3 is built from 15 residues. Looked up from germline, CDR1 is SGHRS and CDR2 is YFSETQ. The J segment lost 3 bases and the V segment lost 4 bases, leaving 6 bases of the junction unmatched. The full variable domain, with the rest looked up from reference TRBV5-1 and TRBJ2-7, is KAGVTQTPRYLIKTRGQQVTLSCSPISGHRSVSWYQQTPGQGLQFLFEYFSETQRNKGNFPGRFSGRQFSNSRSEMNVSTLELGDSALYLCASSKTSGSFYEQYFGPGTRLTVT.

The chain has TRBV7-9 and TRBJ1-4; D perhaps matches TRBD1 (5 bases). Trimming took off 5 bases at V and 5 bases at J, with 24 bases between the two ends. The CDR3 extends over 18 amino acids. The V gene's germline CDR1 is SEHNR and CDR2 FQNEAQ (reference sequence). This chain's CDR3 is CASSALLSGEGPNEKLFF. CDR3 DNA sequence: TGTGCCAGCAGCGCGCTCCTTTCGGGGGAGGGCCCCAATGAAAAACTGTTTTTT. The whole variable domain, filled in from reference TRBV7-9 and TRBJ1-4, reads DTGVSQNPRHKITKRGQNVTFRCDPISEHNRLYWYRQTLGQGPEFLTYFQNEAQLEKSRLLSDRFSAERPKGSFSTLEIQRTEQGDSAMYLCASSALLSGEGPNEKLFFGSGTQLSVL.

The rearrangement links TRBV10-3 to TRBJ2-3; TRBD1 aligns across 9 bases. Germline V CDR1 and CDR2: ENHRY, SYGVKD. The CDR3 covers 14 residues. V shed 7 bases and J 3 bases; nucleotides not matched to a gene: 5. The CDR3 region is CAIKGQGATDTQYF. The CDR3 nucleotides read TGTGCCATCAAGGGACAGGGTGCTACAGATACGCAGTATTTT.

This clone was recorded once. The chain employs TRBV9 and TRBJ2-2; TRBD2 agrees at 10 bases. Germline CDR1 and CDR2: SGDLS and YYNGEE. With V trimmed by 4 bases and J by 3 bases, 12 bases remained unmatched. This CDR3 is 18 amino acids long. The CDR3 DNA is TGTGCCAGCAGCCGCGGGCTAGCGGGAGCCGGTGACACCGGGGAGCTGTTTTTT. Protein sequence: CASSRGLAGAGDTGELFF.

The chain carries TRBV14 and TRBJ2-7; 10 bases line up with TRBD1. This CDR3 has 13 residues. The junction had 2 bases not matched to a gene; V was cut back by 3 bases and J by 6 bases. The germline V gene encodes CDR1 SGHDN and CDR2 FVKESK. The CDR3 protein is CASSQGTGAEQYF. The CDR3 coding sequence is TGTGCCAGCAGCCAGGGGACAGGGGCCGAGCAGTACTTC.

The genes are TRBV5-1 and TRBJ2-1, with a possible D match to TRBD2 (5 bases). V lost 0 bases, J lost 4 bases, and 14 bases lay in between. The CDR3 runs to 16 residues. Germline loops: CDR1 SGHRS, CDR2 YFSETQ. The CDR3 is CASSLDGEGRYNEQFF. The CDR3 bases are TGCGCCAGCAGCTTGGACGGTGAGGGCAGATACAATGAGCAGTTCTTC.

The chain is built from TRBV28 and TRBJ2-7, with TRBD2 as a possible D gene (5 bases). This CDR3 spans 15 amino acids. Germline loops: CDR1 MDHEN, CDR2 SYDVKM. V was shortened by 6 bases and J by 0 bases, with 15 bases between the two germline ends. The CDR3: CASRETGLHSYEQYF. CDR3 in DNA: TGTGCCAGCAGGGAAACGGGATTACACTCCTACGAGCAGTACTTC.

Written as DNA, the CDR3 is TGTGCCAGCAGCCCAGGGTACAGGGAATCAGATACGCAGTATTTT. Translated, it gives CASSPGYRESDTQYF. The chain is built from TRBV7-8 and TRBJ2-3, with a possible D match to TRBD1 (6 bases). CDR1 and CDR2 (germline): SGHVS, FQNEAQ. V shed 5 bases and J shed 4 bases, with 16 bases lying between them. The CDR3 totals 15 residues.

The V call is TRBV15, the J call TRBJ2-2; 9 bases are a match to TRBD2. V gave up 1 base and J gave up 0 bases; unmatched junction bases: 0. The germline CDR1 and CDR2 sequences are LNHNV and YYDKDF (reference sequence). CDR3 length: 16 residues. DNA of the CDR3: TGTGCCACCAGCAGAGGCGGGAGGGCGAACACCGGGGAGCTGTTTTTT. Encoded protein: CATSRGGRANTGELFF. Full variable domain (remainder filled in from reference TRBV15 and TRBJ2-2): DAMVIQNPRYQVTQFGKPVTLSCSQTLNHNVMYWYQQKSSQAPKLLFHYYDKDFNNEADTPDNFQSRRPNTSFCFLDIRSPGLGDTAMYLCATSRGGRANTGELFFGEGSRLTVL.

The chain carries TRBV29-1 and TRBJ2-1, with D perhaps matching TRBD2 (6 bases). The CDR3 sequence is 13 residues long. The germline CDR1 and CDR2 sequences are SQVTM and ANQGSEA. V gave up 3 bases and J gave up 3 bases, with 9 bases separating them. The CDR3 region has the DNA TGCAGCGTTGATCGGGGGTTCTACAATGAGCAGTTCTTC. Translation: CSVDRGFYNEQFF.

The V call is TRBV6-1, the J call TRBJ2-7, with unresolved D. The CDR3 extends over 11 amino acids. Trimming shortened V by 8 bases and J by 2 bases, and 7 bases separated the two germline ends. Per the germline V gene, CDR1 is MNHNS and CDR2 is SASEGT. CDR3 in amino acids: CASSATYEQYF. The CDR3 DNA follows: TGTGCCAGCTCAGCGACCTACGAGCAGTACTTC.

The rearrangement uses TRBV28 and TRBJ2-7; 11 bases align to TRBD1. V lost 4 bases and J lost 7; bases outside the gene matches: 3. Germline values: CDR1 MDHEN, CDR2 SYDVKM. CDR3 length: 13 amino acids. The CDR3 sequence: CASSSGTGGEQYF. The CDR3 nucleotides read TGTGCCAGCAGTTCAGGGACAGGGGGGGAGCAGTACTTC. The full variable domain, in which reference TRBV28 and TRBJ2-7 provide the parts outside the CDR3, is DVKVTQSSRYLVKRTGEKVFLECVQDMDHENMFWYRQDPGLGLRLIYFSYDVKMKEKGDIPEGYSVSREKKERFSLILESASTNQTSMYLCASSSGTGGEQYFGPGTRLTVT.

This clone was picked up one time. The V gene is TRBV5-1, the J gene TRBJ2-7; no clear D. With 4 bases removed from V and 0 bases from J, the gap between germline ends came to 8 bases. This CDR3 is 13 amino acids long. Looked up from germline, CDR1 is SGHRS and CDR2 is YFSETQ. The CDR3 region is CASSLPSSYEQYF. The CDR3 DNA reads TGCGCCAGCAGCCTGCCCAGCTCCTACGAGCAGTACTTC.

The CDR3: CASSLAVRGPFSGNTIYF. The CDR3 nucleotides read TGCGCCAGCAGCTTGGCCGTCAGGGGGCCCTTCTCTGGAAACACCATATATTTT. This chain uses TRBV5-1 with TRBJ1-3; 8 bases are shared with TRBD1. Germline V gene sequence: CDR1 SGHRS, CDR2 YFSETQ. The CDR3 spans 18 residues. The V and J ends lost 0 bases and 0 bases, in that order; junction bases with no gene match: 8.

V gene TRBV6-6 combines with J gene TRBJ1-5; D is uncertain. V lost 2 bases and J 15 bases, leaving 14 bases between the germline ends. The CDR3 consists of 12 residues. Germline V lookup: CDR1 MNHNY, CDR2 SVGAGI (reference sequence). CDR3 amino acids: CASSYEGSFRHF. CDR3 DNA sequence: TGTGCCAGCAGTTACGAGGGATCCTTCAGGCATTTT.

The chain is built from TRBV5-1 and TRBJ2-5, with a possible D match to TRBD1 (6 bases). Germline lookup yields CDR1 SGHRS and CDR2 YFSETQ. This CDR3 has 14 amino acids. Trimming took off 4 bases at V and 2 bases at J, with 12 bases between the two ends. DNA of the CDR3: TGCGCCAGCAGCAACACAGGGAATCAAGAGACCCAGTACTTC. Translating it yields CASSNTGNQETQYF. The full variable domain, rest sourced from reference TRBV5-1 and TRBJ2-5, is KAGVTQTPRYLIKTRGQQVTLSCSPISGHRSVSWYQQTPGQGLQFLFEYFSETQRNKGNFPGRFSGRQFSNSRSEMNVSTLELGDSALYLCASSNTGNQETQYFGPGTRLLVL.

The CDR3 spells CASRQGTGATGELFF. The CDR3 nucleotides are TGTGCCAGCAGACAAGGGACAGGGGCCACCGGGGAGCTGTTTTTT. The chain employs TRBV6-5 and TRBJ2-2; 10 nucleotides line up with TRBD1. Trimming removed 6 bases from V and 4 bases from J; junction bases left unmatched: 5. Germline V gives CDR1 MNHEY, CDR2 SVGAGI. The CDR3 consists of 15 residues.

The V gene is TRBV4-1, the J gene TRBJ2-7, with TRBD1 as a possible D gene (5 bases). CDR1 is MGHRA, CDR2 YSYEKL, per germline. The CDR3 runs 15 residues. Trimming removed 1 base from V and 1 base from J, with 11 bases in between. The CDR3, as DNA: TGCGCCAGCAGCCAAGCAGGGCTTTTATCCTACGAGCAGTACTTC. This codes for CASSQAGLLSYEQYF.

This rearrangement joins TRBV25-1 to TRBJ1-3; 10 bases line up with TRBD1. V trimming: 3 bases; J trimming: 2 bases; junction bases outside the gene matches: 7. From germline, CDR1 is MGHDK and CDR2 SYGVNS. The CDR3 runs to 17 residues. The CDR3 sequence: CASSDGQGGPPGNTIYF. The CDR3 coding sequence is TGTGCCAGCAGTGATGGACAGGGGGGACCCCCTGGAAACACCATATATTTT. Full variable domain (outside the CDR3, taken from reference TRBV25-1 and TRBJ1-3): EADIYQTPRYLVIGTGKKITLECSQTMGHDKMYWYQQDPGMELHLIHYSYGVNSTEKGDLSSESTVSRIRTEHFPLTLESARPSHTSQYLCASSDGQGGPPGNTIYFGEGSWLTVV.

The J gene is TRBJ2-7, the V gene TRBV2; TRBD2 aligns across 9 bases. V lost 6 bases to trimming and J lost 7 bases; unmatched junction nucleotides: 4. The CDR3 runs 12 residues. CDR1 and CDR2 (germline): SNHLY, FYNNEI. The chain's CDR3 is CASRLAGWEQYF. For the CDR3, the DNA is TGTGCCAGCAGACTAGCGGGTTGGGAGCAGTACTTC.

V is TRBV27 and J is TRBJ2-1, with TRBD1 as a possible D gene (6 bases). The V end lost 0 bases, the J end lost 8 bases, and 17 bases lay between the germline ends. The CDR3 loop spans 16 amino acids. CDR1 and CDR2 (germline): MNHEY, SMNVEV (reference sequence). CDR3 loop: CASSLSSIEGEHEQFF. CDR3 nucleotide sequence: TGTGCCAGCAGTTTATCGAGTATTGAGGGGGAACATGAGCAGTTCTTC.

This clone was seen only once. The J gene is TRBJ2-3, the V gene TRBV25-1, with TRBD1 identical over 7 bases. The CDR3 length is 14 residues. With V trimmed by 6 bases and J by 3 bases, 6 bases remained unmatched. CDR1 is MGHDK, CDR2 SYGVNS, per germline. In nucleotides, the CDR3 is TGTGCCAGCAGGCCGGGACAGATTACAGATACGCAGTATTTT. Its translation is CASRPGQITDTQYF.

The chain joins TRBV23-1 to TRBJ1-2; 9 nucleotides match TRBD1. TRBV23-1 qualifies as an ORF whose function is uncertain. The CDR3 is made up of 21 amino acids. The trim removed 0 bases at V and 0 bases at J, leaving 17 bases unmatched. The CDR3 DNA follows: TGCGCCAGCAGTCAATCTTATTGTAGGGTATTGGGGACAGGGACTAACTATGGCTACACCTTC. It translates to CASSQSYCRVLGTGTNYGYTF.

The rearrangement joins TRBV6-1 to TRBJ1-2, with 12 nucleotides matching TRBD1. The CDR3 is 16 amino acids. Germline V lookup: CDR1 MNHNS, CDR2 SASEGT. V was pared by 4 bases and J by 8 bases, with 11 bases of the junction left unmatched. CDR3 amino acids: CASSALGTGGAGGYTF. The CDR3 DNA sequence: TGTGCCAGCAGTGCGCTCGGGACAGGGGGCGCCGGAGGCTACACCTTC.